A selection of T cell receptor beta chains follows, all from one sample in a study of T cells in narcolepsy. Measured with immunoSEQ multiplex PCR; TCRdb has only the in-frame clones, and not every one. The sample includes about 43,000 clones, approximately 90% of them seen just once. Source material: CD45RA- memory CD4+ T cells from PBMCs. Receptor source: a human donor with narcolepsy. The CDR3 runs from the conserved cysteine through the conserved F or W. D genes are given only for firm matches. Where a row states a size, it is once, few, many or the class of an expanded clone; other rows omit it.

TGTGCCAGCAGCCTGGGCCTAAGGGGGCCCTACGAGCAGTACTTC,CASSLGLRGPYEQYF,few,TRBV7-2,TRBD1,TRBJ2-7
TGCAGCGTTTCATCCACAGTTGGGGGCACAGATACGCAGTATTTT,CSVSSTVGGTDTQYF,NA,TRBV29-1,NA,TRBJ2-3
TGTGCCAGTAGTATTGGGGACGAGGAGACCCAGTACTTC,CASSIGDEETQYF,NA,TRBV19,NA,TRBJ2-5
TGTGCCAATCCACCGGGACTAGCAAAAATGTGGCTCCATTGCTACGAGCAGTACTTC,CANPPGLAKMWLHCYEQYF,NA,TRBV5-4,TRBD2,TRBJ2-7
TGTGCCACCCGAGAGGGAGTGAACACTGAAGCTTTCTTT,CATREGVNTEAFF,once,TRBV6-1,NA,TRBJ1-1
TGTGCCAGCAGCTTGGGGACCGGGGGTCGGGGGTACGAGCAGTACTTC,CASSLGTGGRGYEQYF,NA,TRBV5-6,NA,TRBJ2-7
TGTGCCAGCCGTAGGGCTAGCGGGAGTGATGAGCAGTTCTTC,CASRRASGSDEQFF,NA,TRBV11-3,TRBD2,TRBJ2-1
TGCGCCAGCAGCTTGGCCGCAGGACGGAACACTGAAGCTTTCTTT,CASSLAAGRNTEAFF,NA,TRBV5-1,NA,TRBJ1-1
TGTGCCAGCAGCGGGACAGGGGGCTTCACTGAAGCTTTCTTT,CASSGTGGFTEAFF,NA,TRBV6-1,TRBD1,TRBJ1-1
TGTGCCAGCAGCAAGGGTTGGGCAGGGCCGGATACGCAGTATTTT,CASSKGWAGPDTQYF,NA,TRBV6-6,NA,TRBJ2-3
TGTGCCAGCAGCCAAGACCGACAGGGAATCTATGGCTACACCTTC,CASSQDRQGIYGYTF,NA,TRBV4-2,TRBD1,TRBJ1-2
TGTGCCAGTAGTATTCCCGGCAGGGTCGTCGGGGGCTACACCTTC,CASSIPGRVVGGYTF,NA,TRBV19,NA,TRBJ1-2
TGTGCTAGTGGTCTGTCTAAGTCTGAAGCTTTCTTT,CASGLSKSEAFF,once,TRBV12-5,NA,TRBJ1-1
TGTGCCAGTAGTGCCATGAGGGGGAACAGCTACGAGCAGTACTTC,CASSAMRGNSYEQYF,NA,TRBV19,NA,TRBJ2-7
TGTGCCAGCAGCCAAGATTTGACAGGGGGTTTGGGGACCCAGTACTTC,CASSQDLTGGLGTQYF,NA,TRBV4-2,TRBD1,TRBJ2-5
TGTGCCAGCAGCAGGGGGAGTGAGTACGAGCAGTACTTC,CASSRGSEYEQYF,NA,TRBV7-2,NA,TRBJ2-7
TGTGCCAGCAAGTTAGGGGGGCGCTTAGGTGAAAAACTGTTTTTT,CASKLGGRLGEKLFF,NA,TRBV7-9,NA,TRBJ1-4
TGTGCCAGCAGTGGGGGACTAGCGGGCTCCGCAATTCCCTCCTACGAGCAGTACTTC,CASSGGLAGSAIPSYEQYF,NA,TRBV6-4,TRBD2,TRBJ2-7
TGCGCCAGCAGCCTCCCGTCACGGTTCGGCTCCTACGAGCAGTACTTC,CASSLPSRFGSYEQYF,NA,TRBV5-1,NA,TRBJ2-7
TGTGCCAGCTCCCCCCTAGCGGGAGTTCAGGAGACCCAGTACTTC,CASSPLAGVQETQYF,once,TRBV18,TRBD2,TRBJ2-5
TGCGCCAGCAGCCAGACGACAGGGCGGAACACTGAAGCTTTCTTT,CASSQTTGRNTEAFF,once,TRBV4-1,TRBD1,TRBJ1-1
TGCGCCAGCAGCCAAGTCAAGAGGGCCGGGGAGCTGTTTTTT,CASSQVKRAGELFF,NA,TRBV4-3,NA,TRBJ2-2
TGTGCCAGCAGCCGAGTCCGTTGGGGGGGTGAGCAGTACTTC,CASSRVRWGGEQYF,NA,TRBV11-2,TRBD2,TRBJ2-7
TGTGCCAGCAGGTTAGGACGGACGTCTAACTATGGCTACACCTTC,CASRLGRTSNYGYTF,once,TRBV6-5,NA,TRBJ1-2
TGTGCCAGCAGCCCCCAGTTGATCCGGTCCCCGGCAGGGCAGCCCCAGCATTTT,CASSPQLIRSPAGQPQHF,few,TRBV7-8,NA,TRBJ1-5